The clone carrying this T cell receptor (beta chain) was counted at least ten times. The source of the sample is a study of metastatic and nonmetastatic thyroid tumors. MiXCR re-clonotyped the PCR reads for TCRdb. The sample lists about 14,000 clones, 15% to 20% seen once, with around an eighth in the top ten. Trimming took 0 bases from V and 2 from J; bases not matched to a gene: 13. CDR3 length: 19 residues. Germline V lookup: CDR1 DFQATT, CDR2 SNEGSKA (reference sequence). Thyroid surgery was preceded by no treatment in any patient. The TCR sequence derives from a female donor with papillary thyroid cancer or a benign thyroid nodule (not recorded which). Some clones in this sample may be carry-over from other donors' samples. The genes are TRBV20-1 and TRBJ2-3; 11 bases fit TRBD2. Sequenced: blood. The CDR3 DNA reads as TGCAGTGCTAGAGAGACACTAGCGGGAGCCTTCGGACTCACAGATACGCAGTATTTT. Residues: CSARETLAGAFGLTDTQYF.